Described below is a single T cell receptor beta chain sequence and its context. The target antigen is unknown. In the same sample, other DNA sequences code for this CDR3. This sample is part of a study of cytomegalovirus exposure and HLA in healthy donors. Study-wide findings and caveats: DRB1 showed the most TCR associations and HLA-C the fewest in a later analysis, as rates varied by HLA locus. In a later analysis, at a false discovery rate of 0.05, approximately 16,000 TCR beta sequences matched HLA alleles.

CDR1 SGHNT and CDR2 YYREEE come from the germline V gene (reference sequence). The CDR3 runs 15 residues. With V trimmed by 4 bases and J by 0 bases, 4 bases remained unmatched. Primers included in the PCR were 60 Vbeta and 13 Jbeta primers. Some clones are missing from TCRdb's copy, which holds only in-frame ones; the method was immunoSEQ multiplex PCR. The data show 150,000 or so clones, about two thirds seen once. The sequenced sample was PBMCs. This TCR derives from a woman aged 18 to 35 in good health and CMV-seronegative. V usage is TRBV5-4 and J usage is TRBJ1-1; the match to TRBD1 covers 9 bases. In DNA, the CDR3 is TGTGCCAGCAGCCGACAGGGGGGAATGAACACTGAAGCTTTCTTT. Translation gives CASSRQGGMNTEAFF.